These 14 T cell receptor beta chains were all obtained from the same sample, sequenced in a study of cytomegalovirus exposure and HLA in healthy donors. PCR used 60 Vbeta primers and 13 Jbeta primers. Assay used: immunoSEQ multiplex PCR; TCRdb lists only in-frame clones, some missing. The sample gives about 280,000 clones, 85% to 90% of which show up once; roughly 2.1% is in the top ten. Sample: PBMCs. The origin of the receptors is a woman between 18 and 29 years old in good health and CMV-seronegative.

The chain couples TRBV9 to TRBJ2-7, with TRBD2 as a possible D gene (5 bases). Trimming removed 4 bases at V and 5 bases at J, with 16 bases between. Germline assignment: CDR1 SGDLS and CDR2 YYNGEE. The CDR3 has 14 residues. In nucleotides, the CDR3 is TGTGCCAGCAGCCCCCGGACTGAATACCACGAGCAGTACTTC. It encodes CASSPRTEYHEQYF.

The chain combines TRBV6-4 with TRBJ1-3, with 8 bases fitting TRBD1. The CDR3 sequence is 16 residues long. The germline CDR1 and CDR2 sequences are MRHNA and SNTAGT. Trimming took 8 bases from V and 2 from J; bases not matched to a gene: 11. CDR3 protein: CASPFPGQVTGNTIYF. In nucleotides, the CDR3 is TGTGCCAGCCCATTCCCGGGACAGGTCACTGGAAACACCATATATTTT.

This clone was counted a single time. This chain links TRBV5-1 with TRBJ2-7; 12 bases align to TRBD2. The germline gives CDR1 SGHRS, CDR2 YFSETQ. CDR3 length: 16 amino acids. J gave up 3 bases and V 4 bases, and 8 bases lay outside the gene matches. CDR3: CASSALGLAGIYEQYF. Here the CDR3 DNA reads TGCGCCAGCAGCGCACTAGGACTAGCGGGGATCTACGAGCAGTACTTC.

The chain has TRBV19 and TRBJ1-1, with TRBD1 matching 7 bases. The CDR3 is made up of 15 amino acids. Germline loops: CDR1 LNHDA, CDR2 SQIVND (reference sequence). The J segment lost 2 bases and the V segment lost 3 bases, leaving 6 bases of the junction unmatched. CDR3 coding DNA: TGTGCCAGTAGTATTGTGGGACAGTCCAACACTGAAGCTTTCTTT. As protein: CASSIVGQSNTEAFF.

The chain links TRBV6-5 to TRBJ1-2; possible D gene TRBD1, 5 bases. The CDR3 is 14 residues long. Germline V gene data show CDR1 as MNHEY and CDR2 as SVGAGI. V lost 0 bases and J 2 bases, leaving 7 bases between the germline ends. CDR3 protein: CASSYSEGNYGYTF. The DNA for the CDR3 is TGTGCCAGCAGTTACTCGGAGGGGAACTATGGCTACACCTTC.

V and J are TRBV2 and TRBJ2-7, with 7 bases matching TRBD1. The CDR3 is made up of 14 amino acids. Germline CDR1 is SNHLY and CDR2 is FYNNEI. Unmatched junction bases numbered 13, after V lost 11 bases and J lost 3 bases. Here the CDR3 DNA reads TGTGCCGGAGGTACCGGGACAGTGGACTACGAGCAGTACTTC. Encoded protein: CAGGTGTVDYEQYF.

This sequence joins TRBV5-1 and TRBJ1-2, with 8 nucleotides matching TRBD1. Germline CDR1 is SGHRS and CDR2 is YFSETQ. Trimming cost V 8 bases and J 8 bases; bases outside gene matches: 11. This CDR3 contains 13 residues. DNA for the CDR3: TGCGCCAGTACGCCCGGACAGGGCTGGGGCTACACCTTC. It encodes CASTPGQGWGYTF. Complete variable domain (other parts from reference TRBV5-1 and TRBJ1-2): KAGVTQTPRYLIKTRGQQVTLSCSPISGHRSVSWYQQTPGQGLQFLFEYFSETQRNKGNFPGRFSGRQFSNSRSEMNVSTLELGDSALYLCASTPGQGWGYTFGSGTRLTVV.

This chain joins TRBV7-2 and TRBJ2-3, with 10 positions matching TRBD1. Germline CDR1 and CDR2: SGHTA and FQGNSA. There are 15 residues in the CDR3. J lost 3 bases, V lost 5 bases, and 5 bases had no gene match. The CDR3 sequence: CASSPWDRGTDTQYF. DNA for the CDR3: TGTGCCAGCAGCCCCTGGGACAGGGGTACAGATACGCAGTATTTT.

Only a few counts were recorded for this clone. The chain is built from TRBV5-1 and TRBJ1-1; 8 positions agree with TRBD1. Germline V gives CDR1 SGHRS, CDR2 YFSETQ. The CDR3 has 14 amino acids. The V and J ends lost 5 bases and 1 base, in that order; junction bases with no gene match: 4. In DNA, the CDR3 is TGCGCCAGCAGTCGGGACAGGCGGAACACTGAAGCTTTCTTT. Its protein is CASSRDRRNTEAFF. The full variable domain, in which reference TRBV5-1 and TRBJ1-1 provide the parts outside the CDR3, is KAGVTQTPRYLIKTRGQQVTLSCSPISGHRSVSWYQQTPGQGLQFLFEYFSETQRNKGNFPGRFSGRQFSNSRSEMNVSTLELGDSALYLCASSRDRRNTEAFFGQGTRLTVV.

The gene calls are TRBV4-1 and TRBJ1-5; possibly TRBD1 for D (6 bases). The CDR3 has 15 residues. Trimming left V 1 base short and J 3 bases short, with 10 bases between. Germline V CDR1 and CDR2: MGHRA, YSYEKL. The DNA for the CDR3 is TGCGCCAGCAGCCAAGGTACAGGGTACAATCAGCCCCAGCATTTT. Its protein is CASSQGTGYNQPQHF.

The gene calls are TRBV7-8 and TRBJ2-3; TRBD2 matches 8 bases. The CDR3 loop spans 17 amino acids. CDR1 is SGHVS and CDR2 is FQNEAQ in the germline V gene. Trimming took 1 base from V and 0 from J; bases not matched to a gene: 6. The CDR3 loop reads CASSLGGGGISTDTQYF. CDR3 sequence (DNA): TGTGCCAGCAGCTTAGGGGGCGGGGGGATTAGCACAGATACGCAGTATTTT. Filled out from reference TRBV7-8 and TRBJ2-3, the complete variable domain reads GAGVSQSPRYKVAKRGQDVALRCDPISGHVSLFWYQQALGQGPEFLTYFQNEAQLDKSGLPSDRFFAERPEGSVSTLKIQRTQQEDSAVYLCASSLGGGGISTDTQYFGPGTRLTVL.

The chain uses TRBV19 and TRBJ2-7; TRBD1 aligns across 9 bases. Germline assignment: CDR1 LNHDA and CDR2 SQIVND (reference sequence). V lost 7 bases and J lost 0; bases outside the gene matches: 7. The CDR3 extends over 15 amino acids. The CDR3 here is CASTTGQGTSYEQYF. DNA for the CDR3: TGTGCCAGTACTACAGGACAGGGGACCTCCTACGAGCAGTACTTC.

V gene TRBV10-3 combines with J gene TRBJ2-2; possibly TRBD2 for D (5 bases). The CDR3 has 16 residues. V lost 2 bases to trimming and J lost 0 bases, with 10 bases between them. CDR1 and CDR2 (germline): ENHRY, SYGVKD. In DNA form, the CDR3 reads TGTGCCATCAGTGAGAGACTACCTTCGAACACCGGGGAGCTGTTTTTT. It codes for CAISERLPSNTGELFF.

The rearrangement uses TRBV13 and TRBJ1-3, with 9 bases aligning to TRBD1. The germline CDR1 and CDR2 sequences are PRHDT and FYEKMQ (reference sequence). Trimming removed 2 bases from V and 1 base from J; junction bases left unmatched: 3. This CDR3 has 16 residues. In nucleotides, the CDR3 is TGTGCCAGCAGCTTAATCGGGACAGGGTCTGGAAACACCATATATTTT. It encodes CASSLIGTGSGNTIYF.